This is a list of T cell receptor beta chains from one sample in a study of blood T cell repertoires in COVID-19. Some clones are missing from TCRdb's copy, which holds only in-frame ones; the method was immunoSEQ multiplex PCR. This sample yields 200,000 to 250,000 clones, of which about 88% are seen a single time; about 2.4% belongs to the top ten. Sequenced input: PBMCs or T cells enriched from blood (not recorded which). These receptors originate from a woman in her twenties or thirties who had recovered from COVID-19. The CDR3 runs from the conserved cysteine through the conserved F or W. D genes are given only for firm matches. Where a row states a size, it is once, few, many or the class of an expanded clone; other rows omit it.

TGTGCCAGTAGTACAGGGCAGTCCAACGTCCTGACTTTC,CASSTGQSNVLTF,.,.,TRBV19,TRBJ2-6
TGTGCCAGCAGCGTTCGAACCGGGACAGGGGATGACACAGATACGCAGTATTTT,CASSVRTGTGDDTDTQYF,TRBD1,.,TRBV11-3,TRBJ2-3
TGCGCCAGCAGCCAAGATGCCGGACTTCGCACAGATACGCAGTATTTT,CASSQDAGLRTDTQYF,.,.,TRBV4-3,TRBJ2-3
TGTGCCAGCAGCTTTGGGACAGGGAAGAATGAGCAGTTCTTC,CASSFGTGKNEQFF,TRBD1,.,TRBV5-6,TRBJ2-1
TGTGCCAGCAGCTTCTATCGACAGGGCATCTTAGAGGGCTACACCTTC,CASSFYRQGILEGYTF,TRBD1,.,TRBV7-2,TRBJ1-2
TGTGCCAGCAGCTTACCGCGGACAGGCGCTAACACCGGGGAGCTGTTTTTT,CASSLPRTGANTGELFF,TRBD1,many,TRBV7-9,TRBJ2-2
TGTGCCAGCTCACCGGACAGGGGAGTGACTGAAGCTTTCTTT,CASSPDRGVTEAFF,TRBD1,once,TRBV18,TRBJ1-1
TGTGCCAGCAGCTCCTCCAGGGATACTGCTGGAAACACCATATATTTT,CASSSSRDTAGNTIYF,.,few,TRBV7-8,TRBJ1-3
TGCGCCAGCAGCCAACGAGAGGGTGGGGAATATGGCTACACCTTC,CASSQREGGEYGYTF,.,.,TRBV4-1,TRBJ1-2
TGTGCCAGTACGGGCAGGGCCACCGGGGAGCTGTTTTTT,CASTGRATGELFF,.,.,TRBV19,TRBJ2-2
TGTGCCAGCAGCCCGATATCTTACAGGGTCTATGGCTACACCTTC,CASSPISYRVYGYTF,.,.,TRBV5-8,TRBJ1-2
TGCGCCAGCAGCACCACGGGACAGGGGAACACTGAAGCTTTCTTT,CASSTTGQGNTEAFF,TRBD1,.,TRBV5-1,TRBJ1-1
TGTGCCAGCAGTGAATTAGGAGGGATCGAGACCCAGTACTTC,CASSELGGIETQYF,.,.,TRBV25-1,TRBJ2-5
TGTGCCAGCAGCCCCGGGGGACAGGGGAGGAATGAAAAACTGTTTTTT,CASSPGGQGRNEKLFF,TRBD1,.,TRBV7-2,TRBJ1-4
TGTGCCAGCACCGCGGACACACAAGAGACCCAGTACTTC,CASTADTQETQYF,.,.,TRBV28,TRBJ2-5
TGCGCCAGCAGCTTACAGGGGATGCCGATATATGGCTACACCTTC,CASSLQGMPIYGYTF,TRBD1,.,TRBV5-1,TRBJ1-2